This TCR beta chain is drawn from a study of blood T cell repertoires in COVID-19. Overall study: Acute-phase and convalescent COVID-19 samples originated in the United States, Italy and Spain. The analysed material was cDNA or gDNA that came from T cells, B-cell-depleted T cells, or PBMCs.

Under the authors' procedure: Amplification from reference gene primers served as the basis for estimated nucleated cell counts. Using immunoSEQ multiplex PCR, the repertoire was profiled, and TCRdb retains in-frame clones only, with some absent. V, J and clone size are those of that table, while D and trimming were read from the DNA. Of 300,000 or so clones listed, more than 70% are singletons. Germline V gene lookup returns CDR1 SNHLY and CDR2 FYNNEI. The CDR3 length is 16 residues. With V trimmed by 7 bases and J by 0 bases, 2 bases remained unmatched. The receptor was isolated from a woman aged 45-65 years with acute or convalescent COVID-19. Input material: peripheral blood. V usage is TRBV2 and J usage is TRBJ2-2, with TRBD2 matching 13 bases. CDR3 region: CASTGTSGTNTGELFF. Written as DNA, the CDR3 is TGTGCCAGCACGGGGACTAGCGGGACGAACACCGGGGAGCTGTTTTTT.